Following are 8 T cell receptor beta chains from one sample sequenced in a study of T cell responses to AZD1222 COVID-19 vaccine (dated by TCRdb to 2020 to 2022). Libraries were made using the immunoSEQ multiplex PCR assay. This immuneACCESS table, as held by TCRdb, lists in-frame sequences with V and J called but not all clones. Of the missing ones, under half trace to an unresolved V gene in checked studies; the others have no known cause. In all, the sample holds approximately 140,000 clones, and 80% to 95% of those were seen once. The ten largest make up 0.9% to 1.4% of the sample. The time point label here, explained by the study, means: about 28 days (+/-7) after the second vaccine dose. This sample comprised peripheral blood, obtained 28 days after the second AZD1222 dose. Source of these receptors: an adult who received the AZD1222 COVID-19 vaccine.

V gene TRBV7-3 combines with J gene TRBJ2-2; weak D call: TRBD1 (5 bases). This CDR3 has 16 residues. The V and J ends lost 5 bases and 0 bases respectively, with 13 bases between them. Germline V gives CDR1 SGHTA, CDR2 FQGTGA. In DNA, the CDR3 is TGTGCCAGCAGCCCTCAGGGCCCTGCGAACACCGGGGAGCTGTTTTTT. It codes for CASSPQGPANTGELFF.

The J gene is TRBJ2-5, the V gene TRBV5-1, with D perhaps TRBD2 (6 bases). Germline CDR1 is SGHRS and CDR2 is YFSETQ. The V end lost 2 bases, the J end lost 3 bases, and 8 bases lay between the germline ends. There are 13 residues in the CDR3. The CDR3 DNA reads as TGCGCCAGCAGCTTCGGAGGGAAAGAGACCCAGTACTTC. It translates to CASSFGGKETQYF. Variable domain in full (rest from reference TRBV5-1 and TRBJ2-5): KAGVTQTPRYLIKTRGQQVTLSCSPISGHRSVSWYQQTPGQGLQFLFEYFSETQRNKGNFPGRFSGRQFSNSRSEMNVSTLELGDSALYLCASSFGGKETQYFGPGTRLLVL.

The V gene is TRBV11-3, the J gene TRBJ2-1, with unresolved D. The V gene's germline CDR1 is SGHNT and CDR2 YENEEA. The ends were cut back, 0 bases at V and 5 bases at J, with 5 bases in the middle. The CDR3 length is 13 residues. The CDR3 protein is CASSLESNNEQFF. CDR3 DNA sequence: TGTGCCAGCAGCTTAGAATCGAACAATGAGCAGTTCTTC. The variable domain in full, completed from reference TRBV11-3 and TRBJ2-1, reads EAGVVQSPRYKIIEKKQPVAFWCNPISGHNTLYWYLQNLGQGPELLIRYENEEAVDDSQLPKDRFSAERLKGVDSTLKIQPAELGDSAVYLCASSLESNNEQFFGPGTRLTVL.

This chain joins TRBV7-8 and TRBJ2-1; 10 nucleotides line up with TRBD1. The germline V gene has CDR1 SGHVS and CDR2 FQNEAQ. The CDR3 is 14 amino acids. Trimming removed 1 base from V and 9 bases from J; junction bases left unmatched: 3. The DNA of the CDR3 is TGTGCCAGCAGCTTAGTGGGACAGGGGACTGAGCAGTTCTTC. Translating it yields CASSLVGQGTEQFF. Filled out from reference TRBV7-8 and TRBJ2-1, the complete variable domain reads GAGVSQSPRYKVAKRGQDVALRCDPISGHVSLFWYQQALGQGPEFLTYFQNEAQLDKSGLPSDRFFAERPEGSVSTLKIQRTQQEDSAVYLCASSLVGQGTEQFFGPGTRLTVL.

The V call is TRBV28, the J call TRBJ2-2; 7 bases map to TRBD1. Per germline, CDR1 MDHEN and CDR2 SYDVKM. The CDR3 loop spans 15 amino acids. V shed 0 bases and J 7 bases; nucleotides not matched to a gene: 5. CDR3 sequence reads: CASSLWTGKGGELFF. The CDR3 nucleotides are TGTGCCAGCAGTTTATGGACAGGGAAGGGCGGGGAGCTGTTTTTT.

The chain has TRBV7-9 and TRBJ2-2, with a possible D match to TRBD1 (6 bases). The CDR3 contains 16 residues. V lost 5 bases to trimming and J lost 0 bases, with 13 bases between them. Germline loops: CDR1 SEHNR, CDR2 FQNEAQ (reference sequence). The CDR3 spells CASSHKDSSNTGELFF. CDR3 bases: TGTGCCAGCAGCCACAAGGACAGCTCGAACACCGGGGAGCTGTTTTTT. Combining the CDR3 with reference TRBV7-9 and TRBJ2-2 gives the whole variable domain DTGVSQNPRHKITKRGQNVTFRCDPISEHNRLYWYRQTLGQGPEFLTYFQNEAQLEKSRLLSDRFSAERPKGSFSTLEIQRTEQGDSAMYLCASSHKDSSNTGELFFGEGSRLTVL.

This rearrangement joins TRBV29-1 to TRBJ1-5, with D perhaps TRBD1 (5 bases). Trimming shortened V by 6 bases and J by 4 bases, and 13 bases separated the two germline ends. The CDR3 runs 13 residues. The germline V gene has CDR1 SQVTM and CDR2 ANQGSEA. The CDR3 protein is CSVGDSGNQPQHF. The CDR3 DNA reads TGCAGCGTGGGAGACAGCGGAAATCAGCCCCAGCATTTT.

V is TRBV3-1 (or the pseudogene TRBV3-2) and J is TRBJ2-7; 7 bases line up with TRBD1. Germline V lookup: CDR1 LGHDT, CDR2 YNNKEL (reference sequence). J was trimmed by 7 bases and V by 3 bases; bases with no gene match: 9. The CDR3 spans 14 residues. CDR3 residues: CASSHDKGAREQYF. The DNA of the CDR3 is TGTGCCAGCAGCCACGATAAGGGGGCGAGGGAGCAGTACTTC.